These T cell receptor beta chains were read from a single sample in a study of CD8+CD57+ T cells in acquired aplastic anemia. TCRdb redid the calling of the reads with MiXCR, one entry per CDR3 protein. The sample shows 150,000 to 200,000 distinct CDR3 sequences, less than 60% of them seen only once. The specimen was sorted CD4+, CD8+, or CD8+CD57+ T cells (not recorded which) from PBMCs. Receptors were obtained from a human donor with aplastic anemia. The CDR3 runs from the conserved cysteine through the conserved F or W. A D gene is named only where the DNA matches it firmly. Clone size is not always given. Where it is, it says once, few, many or a class for expanded clones.

D gene,J gene,V gene,clone size,CDR3 protein,CDR3 DNA
-,TRBJ1-5,TRBV5-1,many,CASKPGPEGTQPQHF,TGCGCCAGCAAACCGGGACCTGAGGGCACTCAGCCCCAGCATTTT
-,TRBJ2-1,TRBV20-1,many,CSARGSGGGSSYNEQFF,TGCAGTGCTAGAGGGTCCGGCGGGGGCAGCTCCTACAATGAGCAGTTCTTC
TRBD2,TRBJ2-1,TRBV20-1,many,CSASPGGRAYNEQFF,TGCAGTGCTAGTCCAGGCGGGAGGGCCTACAATGAGCAGTTCTTC
TRBD1,TRBJ2-7,TRBV15,-,CATSRTGTGVHEQYF,TGTGCCACCAGCAGGACCGGGACAGGGGTACACGAGCAGTACTTC
-,TRBJ1-2,TRBV10-3,many,CAIRVGGLDGYTF,TGTGCCATCAGGGTAGGGGGGCTGGATGGCTACACCTTC
-,TRBJ2-7,TRBV2,-,CASSVGPYEQYF,TGTGCCAGCAGTGTGGGACCCTACGAGCAGTACTTC
-,TRBJ2-5,TRBV7-6,many,CASSLPSGETQYF,TGTGCCAGCAGCTTACCCAGCGGGGAGACCCAGTACTTC
-,TRBJ2-3,TRBV29-1,many,CSVGYGFYTDTQYF,TGCAGCGTTGGATATGGCTTCTACACAGATACGCAGTATTTT
-,TRBJ2-1,TRBV20-1,many,CSARDKEAEQFF,TGCAGTGCTCGGGATAAGGAGGCTGAGCAGTTCTTC
-,TRBJ2-3,TRBV19,-,CASSARTRRSDTQYF,TGTGCCAGTAGTGCTCGAACGCGAAGGTCAGATACGCAGTATTTT
-,TRBJ2-3,TRBV10-1,few,CASSDWGTQYF,TGCGCCAGCAGTGACTGGGGTACGCAGTATTTT
-,TRBJ2-7,TRBV7-2,-,CASTSVDGRRNEQYF,TGTGCCAGCACTTCTGTGGACGGACGGCGCAACGAGCAGTACTTC
-,TRBJ1-2,TRBV27,-,CASSLSGFYGYTF,TGTGCCAGCAGTTTATCAGGGTTCTATGGCTACACCTTC
-,TRBJ2-3,TRBV7-9,-,CASTVDVSATQYF,TGTGCCAGCACGGTTGACGTCTCGGCTACGCAGTATTTT
-,TRBJ2-5,TRBV4-1,many,CASSQIPVGTETQYF,TGCGCCAGCAGCCAAATCCCAGTGGGTACAGAGACCCAGTACTTC
TRBD1,TRBJ1-4,TRBV29-1,many,CSVRDSPNEKLFF,TGCAGCGTACGGGACAGCCCTAATGAAAAACTGTTTTTT
-,TRBJ1-5,TRBV19,few,CASSIAEGISNQPQHF,TGTGCCAGTAGTATAGCTGAAGGAATTAGCAATCAGCCCCAGCATTTT
-,TRBJ2-2,TRBV24-1,once,CATSGGLYTGELFF,TGTGCCACCAGTGGCGGACTTTACACCGGGGAGCTGTTTTTT
-,TRBJ2-7,TRBV2,many,CASSLNYEQYF,TGTGCCAGCAGCCTAAACTACGAGCAGTACTTC
-,TRBJ1-2,TRBV7-8,-,CASSFGAGGQNYGYTF,TGTGCCAGCAGCTTCGGGGCAGGTGGGCAAAACTATGGCTACACCTTC
-,TRBJ2-5,TRBV12-3/TRBV12-4,many,CASSFRGVQETQYF,TGTGCCAGCAGTTTTAGAGGGGTGCAAGAGACCCAGTACTTC
-,TRBJ1-6,TRBV20-1,many,CSASSPRNYNSPLHF,TGCAGTGCTAGCAGTCCGAGAAACTATAATTCACCCCTCCACTTT
-,TRBJ2-7,TRBV20-1,-,CSAPLGGGRGHYEQYF,TGCAGTGCTCCCCTGGGGGGGGGAAGGGGGCATTACGAGCAGTACTTC
-,TRBJ2-7,TRBV7-6,-,CASCWTDLYEQYF,TGTGCCAGCTGCTGGACGGATCTTTACGAGCAGTACTTC
-,TRBJ2-7,TRBV19,many,CASSIGTGGKQYF,TGTGCCAGTAGTATAGGAACGGGGGGCAAGCAGTACTTC
TRBD1,TRBJ1-2,TRBV19,-,CASGDSQSYGYTF,TGTGCCAGTGGGGACAGCCAGAGCTATGGCTACACCTTC
TRBD1,TRBJ1-6,TRBV10-2,-,CASSPLRQGLTSPLHF,TGCGCCAGCAGTCCTCTCCGACAGGGATTGACTTCACCCCTCCACTTT
TRBD1,TRBJ2-1,TRBV2,-,CASDSKDRAHEQFF,TGTGCCAGTGATTCTAAGGACAGGGCCCATGAGCAGTTCTTC
TRBD2,TRBJ2-5,TRBV19,many,CASSSLAGVAGQETQYF,TGTGCCAGTAGTAGTCTAGCGGGGGTTGCGGGGCAAGAGACCCAGTACTTC
-,TRBJ1-3,TRBV9,many,CASSRDLSGNTIYF,TGTGCCAGCAGCCGGGACCTCTCTGGAAACACCATATATTTT
TRBD2,TRBJ2-1,TRBV11-1,-,CASSLASGRGGRQFF,TGTGCCAGCAGCTTAGCTAGCGGGAGAGGGGGGCGGCAGTTCTTC
-,TRBJ2-1,TRBV24-1,-,CATSAWGTYNEQFF,TGTGCCACCAGTGCATGGGGAACCTACAATGAGCAGTTCTTC
TRBD1,TRBJ2-1,TRBV10-1,-,CASSDLDRGPYNEQFF,TGCGCCAGCAGTGACCTTGACAGGGGACCCTACAATGAGCAGTTCTTC
TRBD1,TRBJ1-1,TRBV10-3,-,CAINTGENTEAFF,TGTGCCATCAATACAGGGGAGAACACTGAAGCTTTCTTT
TRBD1,TRBJ1-6,TRBV13,-,CASRPRDRGESPLHF,TGTGCCAGCAGGCCACGGGACAGGGGAGAGTCACCCCTCCACTTT
-,TRBJ2-7,TRBV15,many,CATSRDGRGEQYF,TGTGCCACCAGCAGAGATGGACGGGGGGAGCAGTACTTC
-,TRBJ1-1,TRBV27,few,CASSLRRDGTEAFF,TGTGCCAGCAGTTTAAGAAGAGACGGCACTGAAGCTTTCTTT
-,TRBJ1-2,TRBV15,-,CATSTNLGVDYGYTF,TGTGCCACCAGCACCAACCTGGGGGTGGACTATGGCTACACCTTC
-,TRBJ1-1,TRBV5-4,-,CASSLGETDTEAFF,TGTGCCAGCAGCTTGGGTGAGACGGACACTGAAGCTTTCTTT
-,TRBJ2-7,TRBV2,-,CASGRRPYEQYF,TGTGCCAGCGGGAGGAGGCCCTACGAGCAGTACTTC
-,TRBJ2-1,TRBV29-1,-,CSQGTYNEQFF,TGCAGCCAGGGGACCTACAATGAGCAGTTCTTC
-,TRBJ1-1,TRBV15,-,CATSIEGRNTEAFF,TGTGCCACCAGCATTGAGGGGCGGAACACTGAAGCTTTCTTT